One sample yielded the 17 T cell receptor beta chains listed below, sequenced in a study of T cell responses to AZD1222 COVID-19 vaccine. The assay was immunoSEQ multiplex PCR, and TCRdb's table has in-frame clones only and misses some. The sample yields 120,000 or so clones, less than 95% seen once. The sample was peripheral blood, taken on day 0 of AZD1222 vaccination. The source of these receptors is an adult in good health.

The chain couples TRBV18 to TRBJ2-5; weak D call: TRBD2 (6 bases). Germline V gene data show CDR1 as KGHSH and CDR2 as LQKENI. V was trimmed by 0 bases and J by 4 bases, leaving 18 bases between them. The CDR3 length is 17 residues. Here the CDR3 reads CASSPPDYSLRLETQYF. The CDR3 DNA is TGTGCCAGCTCACCACCGGACTATTCGTTGCGGTTAGAGACCCAGTACTTC.

The CDR3 sequence is CASSQGGRGPHEQFF. CDR3 nucleotide sequence: TGCGCCAGCAGTCAGGGCGGCCGGGGTCCCCATGAGCAGTTCTTC. This chain joins TRBV23-1 and TRBJ2-1, with D possibly TRBD2 on 5 matching bases. TRBV23-1 qualifies as an ORF whose function is uncertain. V was trimmed by 3 bases and J by 8 bases, leaving 17 bases between them. The CDR3 has 15 residues.

This chain joins TRBV5-1 and TRBJ2-5; TRBD2 agrees at 10 bases. The CDR3 has 16 residues. From germline, CDR1 is SGHRS and CDR2 YFSETQ. Trimming at V came to 3 bases and at J to 0 bases, leaving 5 bases not matched to a gene. The CDR3 nucleotides are TGCGCCAGCAGCTCAAGACTAGCGGGCCACCAAGAGACCCAGTACTTC. Translated: CASSSRLAGHQETQYF. The variable domain in full, with the rest retrieved from reference TRBV5-1 and TRBJ2-5, is KAGVTQTPRYLIKTRGQQVTLSCSPISGHRSVSWYQQTPGQGLQFLFEYFSETQRNKGNFPGRFSGRQFSNSRSEMNVSTLELGDSALYLCASSSRLAGHQETQYFGPGTRLLVL.

This chain joins TRBV10-3 and TRBJ2-2, with TRBD2 matching 8 bases. The CDR3 is made up of 16 amino acids. CDR1 ENHRY and CDR2 SYGVKD come from the germline V gene. Losses at the gene ends were 2 bases for V and 3 bases for J; bases not matched to a gene: 5. The CDR3 region is CAISEREGRDTGELFF. DNA for the CDR3: TGTGCCATCAGTGAGCGGGAGGGCCGCGACACCGGGGAGCTGTTTTTT.

The chain joins TRBV6-5 to TRBJ2-1; TRBD2 matches 12 bases. Germline CDR1 and CDR2: MNHEY and SVGAGI. This CDR3 is 16 amino acids long. V dropped 2 bases and J dropped 16; count of bases not matched to a gene: 15. CDR3 DNA sequence: TGTGCCAGCAGTTACGGCCAGACTAGCGGGGGACTAAGGGAATTCTTC. Translating gives CASSYGQTSGGLREFF.

The gene calls are TRBV24-1 and TRBJ2-5, with a possible D match to TRBD1 (5 bases). Germline CDR1 and CDR2: KGHDR and SFDVKD. The CDR3 length is 14 residues. Trimming shortened V by 4 bases and J by 0 bases, and 8 bases separated the two germline ends. CDR3 residues: CATSEGQYQETQYF. Written as DNA, the CDR3 is TGTGCCACCAGTGAGGGGCAGTACCAAGAGACCCAGTACTTC.

This clone was counted a single time. DNA of the CDR3: TGTGCCAGCTCACCACAGAGGAGCAATCAGCCCCAGCATTTT. The encoded protein is CASSPQRSNQPQHF. The chain uses TRBV18 and TRBJ1-5; D gene ambiguous. V lost 1 base and J lost 1, with 5 bases in between. CDR1 KGHSH and CDR2 LQKENI come from the germline V gene. The length of the CDR3 is 14 residues.

Comments on this clone: Other DNA sequences in this sample translate to the same CDR3. This chain uses TRBV5-1 with TRBJ2-1; 10 bases fit TRBD2. This CDR3 contains 16 residues. V shed 4 bases, J shed 2 bases, and the junction held 6 bases outside the gene matches. The germline CDR1 and CDR2 sequences are SGHRS and YFSETQ. The CDR3: CASSPGAGGAYNEQFF. CDR3 nucleotides: TGCGCCAGCAGCCCCGGAGCGGGAGGGGCCTACAATGAGCAGTTCTTC.

V gene TRBV6-6 combines with J gene TRBJ2-3; D not resolved. Per germline, CDR1 MNHNY and CDR2 SVGAGI (reference sequence). The V end lost 7 bases, the J end lost 1 base, and 9 bases lay between the germline ends. The CDR3 consists of 13 residues. This CDR3 is CASTGVGTDTQYF. The CDR3 DNA sequence: TGTGCCAGCACTGGGGTGGGCACAGATACGCAGTATTTT.

The sample holds one count of this clone. This chain uses TRBV6-5 with TRBJ1-1, with D maybe TRBD1 (6 bases). V was pared by 5 bases and J by 5 bases, with 15 bases between. The CDR3 runs to 14 residues. Germline CDR1 and CDR2: MNHEY and SVGAGI. The CDR3 loop reads CASSKQGEGTEAFF. The CDR3 DNA is TGTGCCAGCAGTAAACAGGGCGAGGGAACTGAAGCTTTCTTT.

The chain recombines TRBV27 with TRBJ1-2; D is unclear. The germline V gene has CDR1 MNHEY and CDR2 SMNVEV (reference sequence). Trimming cost V 0 bases and J 13 bases, with 12 bases left between them. The CDR3 is 12 amino acids. CDR3 in amino acids: CASSLSGGDCTF. The CDR3 nucleotides are TGTGCCAGCAGTTTATCTGGCGGCGACTGCACCTTC.

This clone was seen only a few times. The chain uses TRBV27 and TRBJ2-2, with 13 bases identical to TRBD2. The V gene's germline CDR1 is MNHEY and CDR2 SMNVEV (reference sequence). J was trimmed by 6 bases and V by 5 bases; bases with no gene match: 9. The CDR3 totals 17 residues. In DNA, the CDR3 is TGTGCCAGCAGTCCCTGGACTAGCGGGAGTCTGGCCGGGGAGCTGTTTTTT. Protein sequence: CASSPWTSGSLAGELFF.

The V and J genes are TRBV6-5 and TRBJ2-7; D gene unclear. CDR1 and CDR2 (germline): MNHEY, SVGAGI. The germline V and J ends were trimmed by 2 bases and 0 bases, with 11 bases remaining between them. The CDR3 consists of 15 residues. CDR3 in amino acids: CASSYRTGNSYEQYF. CDR3 coding DNA: TGTGCCAGCAGTTACCGCACCGGTAACTCCTACGAGCAGTACTTC.

In this sample, this clone turned up a few times. The chain recombines TRBV10-1 with TRBJ1-5; no reliable D call. The V end lost 0 bases, the J end lost 5 bases, and 5 bases lay between the germline ends. The germline V gene has CDR1 WNHNN and CDR2 SYGVQD (reference sequence). This CDR3 contains 13 residues. CDR3 region: CASSESVYQPQHF. The CDR3 nucleotides are TGCGCCAGCAGTGAGTCCGTGTATCAGCCCCAGCATTTT.

The rearrangement uses TRBV5-4 and TRBJ2-7; D perhaps matches TRBD2 (6 bases). This CDR3 is 14 amino acids long. V lost 0 bases, J lost 2 bases, and 9 bases lay in between. CDR1 and CDR2 from the germline V gene are SGHNT and YYREEE (reference sequence). In nucleotides, the CDR3 is TGTGCCAGCAGCTTGGATAGCGGTACCTACGAGCAGTACTTC. This sequence encodes CASSLDSGTYEQYF.

This clone occurred once. The chain links TRBV7-9 to TRBJ2-3; unclear D gene. Per the germline V gene, CDR1 is SEHNR and CDR2 is FQNEAQ (reference sequence). Trimming took off 0 bases at V and 4 bases at J, with 17 bases between the two ends. This CDR3 has 17 amino acids. CDR3 sequence: CASSLALTGWVADTQYF. The DNA of the CDR3 is TGTGCCAGCAGCTTAGCGTTGACGGGCTGGGTCGCAGATACGCAGTATTTT.

CDR3 in amino acids: CASSQASGGNQPQHF. The CDR3 DNA reads TGCGCCAGCAGCCAAGCTTCAGGGGGGAATCAGCCCCAGCATTTT. This chain joins TRBV4-1 and TRBJ1-5; 7 bases are shared with TRBD1. V lost 1 base, J lost 4 bases, and 4 bases stayed unmatched. Looked up from germline, CDR1 is MGHRA and CDR2 is YSYEKL. CDR3 length: 15 amino acids.